This T cell receptor beta chain was observed in a study of identical twins. Points from the study as a whole: Out-of-frame alpha sequences common to twins were enriched for low generation probability. Cord blood's abundant beta clonotypes had fewer insertions, unlike memory repertoires.

Template switching created a universal primer site, and the cDNA included unique molecular identifiers. In TCRdb, the 5' RACE reads were re-called with MiXCR into one record per CDR3 protein. This table holds about 810,000 distinct CDR3 sequences, more than 9% found once. Only a few counts were recorded for this clonotype. The antigen is unknown. In addition, the sample was reused for a study of yellow fever vaccine responses in identical twins.

This TCR was recovered from a woman under 30 in good health. Source material: PBMCs.

Here the CDR3 reads CASSLGFRSEQYV. Written as DNA, the CDR3 is TGTGCCAGCAGCTTAGGCTTCCGGTCCGAGCAGTACGTC. V and J are TRBV7-8 and TRBJ2-7; no clear D gene. The germline V and J ends were trimmed by 1 base and 6 bases, with 10 bases remaining between them. Germline loops: CDR1 SGHVS, CDR2 FQNEAQ. The CDR3 length is 13 residues.